Sequencing of this T cell receptor (beta chain) was carried out in a study of T-cell memory formation after mild COVID-19. The wider study: Clusters of TCRs were largely donor specific. General study points: Researchers found some responding clones in pre-infection memory, a sign that cross-reactive memory joined. Contracting CD8+ clones were enriched in EMRA, CD4+ mainly in CM and EM.

The sample holds a few counts of this clonotype. Its antigen is undetermined. CDR3 length equals 14 residues. V was pared by 6 bases and J by 0 bases, with 8 bases between. Germline CDR1 KGHSH, CDR2 LQKENI. TCR alpha and TCR beta cDNA libraries with sample barcodes and UMIs came from 5'RACE using constant-segment primers. TCRdb independently ran MiXCR on the 5' RACE reads; one entry per CDR3 protein. The sample includes roughly 600,000 distinct CDR3 sequences, 18% seen only once; the top ten take approximately 12%. The chain is built from TRBV18 and TRBJ1-4; the D is unclear. This receptor was identified in an adult woman who had mild COVID-19 (a few samples of this study predate the infection). Cell type and time point are not known. Sequencing was done on a sample of PBMCs or a T cell subset sorted from them (not recorded which). The CDR3 protein is CASSPGSTNEKLFF. CDR3 nucleotides: TGTGCCAGCTCCCCGGGATCAACTAATGAAAAACTGTTTTTT.